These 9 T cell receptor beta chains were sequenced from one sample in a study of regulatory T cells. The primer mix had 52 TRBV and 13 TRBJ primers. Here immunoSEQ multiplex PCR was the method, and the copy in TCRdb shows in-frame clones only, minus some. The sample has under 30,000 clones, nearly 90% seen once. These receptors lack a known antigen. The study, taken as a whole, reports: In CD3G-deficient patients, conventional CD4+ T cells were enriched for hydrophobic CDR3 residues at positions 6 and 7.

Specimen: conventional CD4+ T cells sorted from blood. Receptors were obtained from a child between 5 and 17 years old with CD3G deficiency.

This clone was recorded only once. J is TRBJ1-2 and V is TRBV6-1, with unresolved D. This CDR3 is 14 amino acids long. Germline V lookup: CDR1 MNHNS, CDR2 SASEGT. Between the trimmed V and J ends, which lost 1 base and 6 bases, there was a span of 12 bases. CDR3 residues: CASSEGARPNGYTF. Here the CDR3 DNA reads TGTGCCAGCAGTGAAGGGGCCCGTCCCAATGGCTACACCTTC.

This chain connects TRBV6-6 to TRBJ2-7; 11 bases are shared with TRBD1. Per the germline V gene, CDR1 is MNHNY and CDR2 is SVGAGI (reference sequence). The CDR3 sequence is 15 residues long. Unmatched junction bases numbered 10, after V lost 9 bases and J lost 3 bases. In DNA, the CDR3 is TGTGCCAGGGATGATACTGGGACAGGGGGCTACGAGCAGTACTTC. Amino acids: CARDDTGTGGYEQYF.

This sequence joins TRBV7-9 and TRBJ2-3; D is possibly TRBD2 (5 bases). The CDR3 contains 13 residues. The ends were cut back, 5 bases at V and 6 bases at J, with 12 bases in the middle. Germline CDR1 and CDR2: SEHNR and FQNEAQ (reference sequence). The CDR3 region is CASSPAQRDTQYF. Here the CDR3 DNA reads TGTGCCAGCAGCCCCGCCCAGCGGGATACGCAGTATTTT.

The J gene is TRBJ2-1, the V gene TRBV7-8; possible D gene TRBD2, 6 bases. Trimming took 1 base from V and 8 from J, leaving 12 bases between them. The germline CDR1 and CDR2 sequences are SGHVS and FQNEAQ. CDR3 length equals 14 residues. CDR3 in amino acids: CASSLEPGVDEQFF. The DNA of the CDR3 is TGTGCCAGCAGCTTAGAGCCGGGAGTCGATGAGCAGTTCTTC.

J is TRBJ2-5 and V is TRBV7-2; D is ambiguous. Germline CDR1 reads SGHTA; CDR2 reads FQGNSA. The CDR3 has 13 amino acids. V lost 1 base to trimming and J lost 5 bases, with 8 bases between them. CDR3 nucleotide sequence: TGTGCCAGCAGCTTAGAGGCGCGGGAGACCCAGTACTTC. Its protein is CASSLEARETQYF.

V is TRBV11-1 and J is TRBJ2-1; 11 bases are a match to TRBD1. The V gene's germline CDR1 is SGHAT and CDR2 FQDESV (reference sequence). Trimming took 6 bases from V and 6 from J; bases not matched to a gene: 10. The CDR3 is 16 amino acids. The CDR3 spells CASSSIYGTGGNEQFF. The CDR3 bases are TGTGCCAGCAGTTCTATCTACGGGACAGGGGGCAATGAGCAGTTCTTC.

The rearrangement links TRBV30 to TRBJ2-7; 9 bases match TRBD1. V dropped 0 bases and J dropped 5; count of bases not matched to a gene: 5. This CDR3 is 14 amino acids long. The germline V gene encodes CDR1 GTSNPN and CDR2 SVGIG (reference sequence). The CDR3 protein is CAWSVGQGRNEQYF. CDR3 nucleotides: TGTGCCTGGAGTGTAGGACAGGGGAGGAACGAGCAGTACTTC.

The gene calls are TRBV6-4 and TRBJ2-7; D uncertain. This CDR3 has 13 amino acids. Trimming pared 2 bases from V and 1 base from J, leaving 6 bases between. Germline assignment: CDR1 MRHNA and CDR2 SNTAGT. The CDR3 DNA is TGTGCCAGCAGTGACGAACCGTCCTACGAGCAGTACTTC. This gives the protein CASSDEPSYEQYF.

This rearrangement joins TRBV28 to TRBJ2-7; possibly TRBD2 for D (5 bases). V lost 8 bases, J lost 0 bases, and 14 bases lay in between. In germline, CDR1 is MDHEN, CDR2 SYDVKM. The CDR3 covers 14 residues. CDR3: CASAEKRFSYEQYF. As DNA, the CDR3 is TGTGCCAGCGCTGAAAAGCGGTTCTCCTACGAGCAGTACTTC.